There are many counts of the clone carrying this TCR beta chain. First-strand cDNA relied on TRAV- and TRBV-specific primers spanning alpha and beta chains. TCRs were amplified for 15 to 25 PCR cycles with a constant-region primer and V-primer adapter. TCRdb re-called the reads with MiXCR, one entry per CDR3 protein. The sample has some 88,000 distinct CDR3 sequences, roughly 9% seen once. Documented time point: before trial treatment. Treatment combined nivolumab, ipilimumab, aspirin, low-dose cyclophosphamide and low-dose radiotherapy in a dose-escalation trial. This record comes from a study of low-dose radiotherapy and immunotherapy resistance in tumors. Study-level background: A dose of 0.5 Gy per fraction was delivered to Cohort 1 every 2 weeks, for a total of 6.5 Gy. Patients were on oral aspirin 300 mg taken daily for four cycles from cycle 1 day 1. The regimen for patients comprised intravenous nivolumab 240 mg every two weeks plus intravenous ipilimumab 1 mg/kg every six weeks.

This CDR3 is 14 amino acids long. Losses at the gene ends were 5 bases for V and 6 bases for J; bases not matched to a gene: 12. Per the germline V gene, CDR1 is SQVTM and CDR2 is ANQGSEA. The V gene is TRBV29-1, the J gene TRBJ1-2; 7 positions match TRBD1. The clonotype comes from a male donor with prostate cancer. Here the sequenced sample was PBMCs, taken before treatment. This chain's CDR3 is CSVPALQGMDGYTF. In nucleotides, the CDR3 is TGCAGCGTTCCCGCCTTACAGGGGATGGATGGCTACACCTTC.